These 22 T cell receptor beta chains originate from one sample sequenced in a study of blood T cell repertoires in COVID-19. Produced via immunoSEQ multiplex PCR; TCRdb's table is partial and in-frame only. The repertoire has roughly 200,000 clones, around 87% of them found once; the top ten carry roughly 0.56%. Source material: peripheral blood. These receptors were collected from a man between 50 and 59 years old with acute or convalescent COVID-19.

The J gene is TRBJ2-3, the V gene TRBV5-1; 7 nucleotides align to TRBD1. The V gene's germline CDR1 is SGHRS and CDR2 YFSETQ. This CDR3 is built from 17 residues. V lost 1 base, J lost 6 bases, and 14 bases stayed unmatched. This CDR3 is CASSLSRDSLRSDTQYF. DNA for the CDR3: TGCGCCAGCAGCTTGTCTCGGGACAGCCTTAGGAGCGATACGCAGTATTTT.

The V call is TRBV9, the J call TRBJ1-2; weak D call: TRBD1 (5 bases). V lost 2 bases, J lost 7 bases, and 18 bases lay in between. Germline values: CDR1 SGDLS, CDR2 YYNGEE. This CDR3 has 15 residues. The CDR3 here is CASSVTHGGSSGYTF. In DNA form, the CDR3 reads TGTGCCAGCAGCGTCACTCACGGGGGATCGTCTGGCTACACCTTC.

V is TRBV28 and J is TRBJ1-5; no firm D call. The V end was cut by 9 bases, the J end by 4 bases, with 16 bases between. The CDR3 runs 14 residues. CDR1 is MDHEN, CDR2 SYDVKM, per germline. The CDR3 region has the DNA TGTGCCAGTATGATAGGAGGGAGAAATCAGCCCCAGCATTTT. It yields the protein CASMIGGRNQPQHF.

This clone was seen only a few times. V and J are TRBV19 and TRBJ1-5; D is possibly TRBD1 (6 bases). CDR3 length: 14 amino acids. Trimming removed 5 bases from V and 5 bases from J, with 13 bases in between. Germline loops: CDR1 LNHDA, CDR2 SQIVND (reference sequence). This chain's CDR3 is CASSSTGSDQPQHF. DNA of the CDR3: TGTGCCAGTAGTTCAACAGGGAGCGATCAGCCCCAGCATTTT. The entire variable domain, with the rest obtained from reference TRBV19 and TRBJ1-5, is as follows: DGGITQSPKYLFRKEGQNVTLSCEQNLNHDAMYWYRQDPGQGLRLIYYSQIVNDFQKGDIAEGYSVSREKKESFPLTVTSAQKNPTAFYLCASSSTGSDQPQHFGDGTRLSIL.

As DNA, the CDR3 is TGCGCCAGCAGCTCGATAACAGGGTCTCGGTATGGCTACACCTTC. Amino acids: CASSSITGSRYGYTF. The chain has TRBV5-1 and TRBJ1-2; possible D gene TRBD1, 6 bases. V was pared by 3 bases and J by 5 bases, with 17 bases between. The CDR3 runs 15 residues. CDR1 and CDR2 from the germline V gene are SGHRS and YFSETQ.

The rearrangement uses TRBV5-6 and TRBJ2-5, with TRBD1 matching 7 bases. Per the germline V gene, CDR1 is SGHDT and CDR2 is YYEEEE. Trimming took 2 bases from V and 1 from J; bases not matched to a gene: 2. This CDR3 is 14 amino acids long. The CDR3 spells CASSFRDSQETQYF. The CDR3 DNA sequence: TGTGCCAGCAGCTTTAGGGACAGCCAAGAGACCCAGTACTTC.

The J gene is TRBJ2-2, the V gene TRBV4-1; a weak D match, TRBD2 (5 bases). The CDR3 is made up of 17 amino acids. The V end lost 4 bases, the J end lost 0 bases, and 15 bases lay between the germline ends. The germline CDR1 and CDR2 sequences are MGHRA and YSYEKL. The CDR3 nucleotides are TGCGCCAGCAGCCTATCGGACTCCTTCGCGAACACCGGGGAGCTGTTTTTT. This encodes CASSLSDSFANTGELFF.

J is TRBJ1-1 and V is TRBV19, with D possibly matching TRBD1 (5 bases). Germline V CDR1 and CDR2: LNHDA, SQIVND (reference sequence). Trimming took off 5 bases at V and 0 bases at J, with 16 bases between the two ends. This CDR3 has 16 residues. CDR3 residues: CASSAAGGALNTEAFF. The CDR3 DNA reads TGTGCCAGTAGTGCCGCAGGTGGGGCACTGAACACTGAAGCTTTCTTT. The full variable domain, its missing parts supplied by reference TRBV19 and TRBJ1-1, is DGGITQSPKYLFRKEGQNVTLSCEQNLNHDAMYWYRQDPGQGLRLIYYSQIVNDFQKGDIAEGYSVSREKKESFPLTVTSAQKNPTAFYLCASSAAGGALNTEAFFGQGTRLTVV.

This rearrangement joins TRBV30 to TRBJ1-1; unclear D gene. Trimming took 0 bases from V and 4 from J, leaving 12 bases between them. Germline V gene data show CDR1 as GTSNPN and CDR2 as SVGIG (reference sequence). The CDR3 loop spans 14 amino acids. In DNA form, the CDR3 reads TGTGCCTGGAGTGTAAGAGGGTATGTCACTGAAGCTTTCTTT. Its protein is CAWSVRGYVTEAFF.

The chain recombines TRBV27 with TRBJ1-1, with D maybe TRBD1 (5 bases). The ends were cut back, 5 bases at V and 4 bases at J, with 14 bases in the middle. The CDR3 loop spans 14 amino acids. Germline V lookup: CDR1 MNHEY, CDR2 SMNVEV (reference sequence). The CDR3 sequence is CASSRDRRGTEAFF. For the CDR3, the DNA is TGTGCCAGCAGTCGCGACCGGAGGGGCACTGAAGCTTTCTTT.

The genes are TRBV5-4 and TRBJ2-1, with D maybe TRBD1 (5 bases). V lost 0 bases to trimming and J lost 3 bases, with 13 bases between them. The CDR3 runs to 16 residues. From germline, CDR1 is SGHNT and CDR2 YYREEE (reference sequence). CDR3 protein: CASSLAFGGHYNEQFF. For the CDR3, the DNA is TGTGCCAGCAGCTTGGCCTTCGGCGGACACTACAATGAGCAGTTCTTC.

The chain couples TRBV2 to TRBJ2-6, with no clear D. Germline values: CDR1 SNHLY, CDR2 FYNNEI. V dropped 4 bases and J dropped 0 bases, with 25 bases sitting between them. There are 21 residues in the CDR3. The CDR3 protein is CASSVRHSSLILISGANVLTF. Written as DNA, the CDR3 is TGTGCCAGCAGTGTCCGGCATAGCTCTTTAATTTTGATCTCTGGGGCCAACGTCCTGACTTTC.

The chain combines TRBV2 with TRBJ2-2; 10 bases map to TRBD2. Looked up from germline, CDR1 is SNHLY and CDR2 is FYNNEI. This CDR3 spans 17 amino acids. The V and J ends lost 6 bases and 5 bases, in that order; junction bases with no gene match: 12. CDR3 coding DNA: TGTGCCAGCAGGGCGAATTTAGCGGGACTAGCGACCGGGGAGCTGTTTTTT. Protein sequence: CASRANLAGLATGELFF.

V usage is TRBV18 and J usage is TRBJ2-1, with TRBD1 as a possible D gene (6 bases). CDR1 and CDR2 (germline): KGHSH, LQKENI. The V end lost 0 bases, the J end lost 5 bases, and 17 bases lay between the germline ends. The CDR3 sequence is 17 residues long. As DNA, the CDR3 is TGTGCCAGCTCACCACCTATAATTGGACAGTTCCACAATGAGCAGTTCTTC. Amino acid sequence: CASSPPIIGQFHNEQFF.

V is TRBV28 and J is TRBJ2-1, with 7 bases matching TRBD1. J was trimmed by 5 bases and V by 1 base; bases with no gene match: 5. The CDR3 runs to 15 residues. Germline-derived CDR1 and CDR2 are MDHEN and SYDVKM. The CDR3, as DNA: TGTGCCAGCAGTTTATTCAGGGACAGAAACAATGAGCAGTTCTTC. Amino acid sequence: CASSLFRDRNNEQFF.

The genes are TRBV28 and TRBJ2-1; tentative D call: TRBD2 (7 bases). This CDR3 region has 16 residues. V lost 3 bases to trimming and J lost 7 bases, with 19 bases between them. Looked up from germline, CDR1 is MDHEN and CDR2 is SYDVKM. In DNA form, the CDR3 reads TGTGCCAGCAGTTTTTCTTCGAGGGGGGGCCGAAATGAGCAGTTCTTC. Amino acid sequence: CASSFSSRGGRNEQFF.

The genes are TRBV5-4 and TRBJ2-1, with D tentatively TRBD2 (6 bases). CDR3 length: 15 amino acids. The V end was cut by 0 bases, the J end by 3 bases, with 10 bases between. Germline CDR1 is SGHNT and CDR2 is YYREEE (reference sequence). The CDR3 DNA sequence: TGTGCCAGCAGCTTGGGACTAGACGGCTACAATGAGCAGTTCTTC. This sequence encodes CASSLGLDGYNEQFF.

Here the CDR3 DNA reads TGTGCCAGCAGTCCAAGGACTAGCGGTTCCTACAATGAGCAGTTCTTC. Translation: CASSPRTSGSYNEQFF. This sequence joins TRBV6-2 or TRBV6-3 and TRBJ2-1; 10 bases agree with TRBD2. Germline CDR1 and CDR2: MNHEY and SVGEGT. Germline trimming cut 5 bases from V and 1 base from J; bases unmatched to any gene: 5. The CDR3 has 16 amino acids.

The CDR3 nucleotides are TGTGCCAGCAGCCCGCGGAGGGACTCCTACGAGCAGTACTTC. As protein: CASSPRRDSYEQYF. The gene calls are TRBV7-3 and TRBJ2-7; D possibly corresponds to TRBD2 (6 bases). The ends were cut back, 5 bases at V and 0 bases at J, with 11 bases in the middle. Germline CDR1 and CDR2: SGHTA and FQGTGA. This CDR3 comprises 14 residues. The full variable domain, its missing parts supplied by reference TRBV7-3 and TRBJ2-7, is GAGVSQTPSNKVTEKGKYVELRCDPISGHTALYWYRQSLGQGPEFLIYFQGTGAADDSGLPNDRFFAVRPEGSVSTLKIQRTERGDSAVYLCASSPRRDSYEQYFGPGTRLTVT.

The count of this clone is one. The chain employs TRBV29-1 and TRBJ1-1; 9 positions agree with TRBD1. CDR1 SQVTM and CDR2 ANQGSEA come from the germline V gene. This CDR3 is 15 amino acids long. CDR3 amino acids: CAVGPGTGLNTEAFF. CDR3 in DNA: TGCGCAGTGGGGCCTGGGACAGGGCTGAACACTGAAGCTTTCTTT.

The rearrangement links TRBV6-5 to TRBJ1-5; TRBD1 matches at 8 bases. Germline CDR1 is MNHEY and CDR2 is SVGAGI. CDR3 length equals 14 residues. J was trimmed by 7 bases and V by 4 bases; bases with no gene match: 6. The CDR3 protein is CASSFTDRGQPQHF. CDR3 coding DNA: TGTGCCAGCAGTTTCACAGACAGGGGACAGCCCCAGCATTTT.

This clone was observed a handful of times. J is TRBJ2-1 and V is TRBV7-9, with 8 positions matching TRBD2. Germline trimming cut 4 bases from V and 5 bases from J; bases unmatched to any gene: 13. Germline V gene sequence: CDR1 SEHNR, CDR2 FQNEAQ (reference sequence). This CDR3 has 17 residues. Here the CDR3 reads CASSSSSGSSRHNEQFF. Written as DNA, the CDR3 is TGTGCCAGCAGCTCTTCTAGCGGGTCTAGCAGGCACAATGAGCAGTTCTTC.